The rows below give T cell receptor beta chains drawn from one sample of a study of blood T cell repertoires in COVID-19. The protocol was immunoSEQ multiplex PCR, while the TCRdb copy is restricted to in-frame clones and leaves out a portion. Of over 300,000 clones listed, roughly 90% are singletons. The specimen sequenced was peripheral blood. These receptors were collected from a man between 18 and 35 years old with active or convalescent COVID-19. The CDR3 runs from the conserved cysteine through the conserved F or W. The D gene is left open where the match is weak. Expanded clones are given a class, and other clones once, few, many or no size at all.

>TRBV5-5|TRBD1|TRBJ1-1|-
CASSWTGQNKKNTEAFF
TGTGCCAGCAGCTGGACGGGACAGAATAAGAAGAACACTGAAGCTTTCTTT
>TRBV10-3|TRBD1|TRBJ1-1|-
CAISLGQGGTEAFF
TGTGCCATCAGCTTAGGACAGGGTGGCACTGAAGCTTTCTTT
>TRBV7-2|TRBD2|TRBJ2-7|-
CASSTGLAGSYEQYF
TGTGCCAGCAGCACGGGACTAGCGGGGTCCTACGAGCAGTACTTC
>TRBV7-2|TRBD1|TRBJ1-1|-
CASSFRGVTEAFF
TGTGCCAGCAGCTTCAGGGGGGTCACTGAAGCTTTCTTT
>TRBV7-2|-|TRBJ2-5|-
CASSLRGRETQYF
TGTGCCAGCAGCTTACGGGGTAGAGAGACCCAGTACTTC
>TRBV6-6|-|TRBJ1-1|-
CASSPPGGTEAFF
TGTGCCAGCAGTCCCCCGGGGGGCACTGAAGCTTTCTTT
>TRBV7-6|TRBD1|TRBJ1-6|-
CASSLGTRTGGSPLHF
TGTGCCAGCAGCCTTGGAACAAGGACAGGGGGGTCACCCCTCCACTTT
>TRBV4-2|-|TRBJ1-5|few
CASSQDQGQPQHF
TGTGCCAGCAGCCAAGATCAGGGCCAGCCCCAGCATTTT
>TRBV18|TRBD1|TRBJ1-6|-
CASSRDSGNSPLHF
TGTGCCAGCTCACGGGACAGTGGTAATTCACCCCTCCACTTT
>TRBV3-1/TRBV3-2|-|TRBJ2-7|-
CASSQDGGYYEQYF
TGTGCCAGCAGCCAAGATGGGGGGTACTACGAGCAGTACTTC
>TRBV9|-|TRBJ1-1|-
CASSVGTDDTEAFF
TGTGCCAGCAGCGTAGGGACAGACGACACTGAAGCTTTCTTT
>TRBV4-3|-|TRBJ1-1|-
CASSQEGAGVRTEAFF
TGCGCCAGCAGCCAAGAGGGGGCAGGGGTGAGGACTGAAGCTTTCTTT
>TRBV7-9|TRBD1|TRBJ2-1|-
CASTSRDRVYNEQFF
TGTGCCAGCACCAGCCGGGACAGGGTCTACAATGAGCAGTTCTTC
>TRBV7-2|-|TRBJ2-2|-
CASSLGSGTGELFF
TGTGCCAGCAGCTTAGGGTCGGGAACCGGGGAGCTGTTTTTT
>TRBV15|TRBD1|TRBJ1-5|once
CATSNTDRSNQPQHF
TGTGCCACCAGCAATACGGACAGGAGCAATCAGCCCCAGCATTTT
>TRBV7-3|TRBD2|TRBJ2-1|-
CASSPPGGSQFF
TGTGCCAGCAGTCCGCCGGGGGGGTCTCAGTTCTTC
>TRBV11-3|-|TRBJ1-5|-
CASSLVLRFNQPQHF
TGTGCCAGCAGCTTAGTATTGAGATTCAATCAGCCCCAGCATTTT
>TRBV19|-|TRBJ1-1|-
CASSPGGRNTEAFF
TGTGCCAGTAGTCCAGGAGGGAGGAACACTGAAGCTTTCTTT
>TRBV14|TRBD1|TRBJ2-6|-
CASMRDRGSRGANVLTF
TGTGCCAGCATGAGGGACAGGGGATCTCGCGGGGCCAACGTGCTGACTTTC